These 28 T cell receptor beta chains came from one sample sequenced in a study of blood T cell repertoires in COVID-19. Sequenced by immunoSEQ multiplex PCR; TCRdb stores in-frame clones only, minus some. The sample contains under 130,000 clones, approximately 80% of which appear only once. Input material: peripheral blood. Receptors were obtained from a human donor in a cohort sampled during active COVID-19.

J is TRBJ1-6 and V is TRBV6-1, with 10 bases identical to TRBD1. The CDR3 has 14 residues. Trimming cost V 3 bases and J 10 bases; bases outside gene matches: 3. Germline loops: CDR1 MNHNS, CDR2 SASEGT. CDR3 loop: CASSDRDRGSPLHF. Written as DNA, the CDR3 is TGTGCCAGCAGTGACCGGGACAGGGGCTCACCCCTCCACTTT.

The V gene is TRBV5-1, the J gene TRBJ2-3; 9 bases line up with TRBD1. The junction had 5 bases not matched to a gene; V was cut back by 4 bases and J by 2 bases. Germline-derived CDR1 and CDR2 are SGHRS and YFSETQ. The CDR3 is 15 residues long. The CDR3, as DNA: TGCGCCAGCAGCACAGGGGGCTCCCTCACAGATACGCAGTATTTT. Translated, it gives CASSTGGSLTDTQYF.

This sequence joins TRBV5-4 and TRBJ2-7; 10 bases agree with TRBD2. In germline, CDR1 is SGHNT, CDR2 YYREEE (reference sequence). This CDR3 contains 14 residues. The trim removed 3 bases at V and 5 bases at J, leaving 5 bases unmatched. The CDR3 reads CASSSLAGADEQYF. The CDR3 DNA follows: TGTGCCAGCAGCTCGCTAGCGGGGGCAGACGAGCAGTACTTC. Variable domain in full (rest from reference TRBV5-4 and TRBJ2-7): ETGVTQSPTHLIKTRGQQVTLRCSSQSGHNTVSWYQQALGQGPQFIFQYYREEENGRGNFPPRFSGLQFPNYSSELNVNALELDDSALYLCASSSLAGADEQYFGPGTRLTVT.

The chain employs TRBV3-1 (or the pseudogene TRBV3-2) and TRBJ2-4, with D perhaps TRBD2 (6 bases). Germline CDR1 reads LGHDT; CDR2 reads YNNKEL (reference sequence). Trimming shortened V by 5 bases and J by 8 bases, and 13 bases separated the two germline ends. The CDR3 totals 13 residues. The CDR3 region is CASSGARRDIQYF. CDR3 DNA sequence: TGTGCCAGCAGCGGGGCCAGGAGGGACATTCAGTACTTC.

As regards this clone: Different DNA sequences within this sample yield the same CDR3. V usage is TRBV5-8 and J usage is TRBJ1-2, with TRBD1 matching over 8 bases. Trimming cost V 4 bases and J 8 bases; bases outside gene matches: 7. Germline CDR1 is SGHTS and CDR2 is YDEGEE. The CDR3 consists of 13 residues. The CDR3 reads CASSVQGAEGYTF. Written as DNA, the CDR3 is TGTGCCAGCAGCGTCCAGGGGGCGGAGGGCTACACCTTC.

The chain has TRBV19 and TRBJ2-3, with a tentative D call TRBD2 (6 bases). Germline V gene lookup returns CDR1 LNHDA and CDR2 SQIVND (reference sequence). V was shortened by 1 base and J by 0 bases, with 8 bases between the two germline ends. This CDR3 is 15 amino acids long. CDR3 nucleotides: TGTGCCAGTAGTATAGGGGGGGTAAGCACAGATACGCAGTATTTT. Residues: CASSIGGVSTDTQYF.

The V call is TRBV27, the J call TRBJ1-1; possible D gene TRBD1, 6 bases. Germline CDR1 and CDR2: MNHEY and SMNVEV (reference sequence). V was pared by 3 bases and J by 4 bases, with 21 bases between. The CDR3 extends over 17 amino acids. The CDR3 sequence: CASSLEYRAGGGTEAFF. CDR3 bases: TGTGCCAGCAGTTTGGAATACAGGGCCGGGGGGGGCACTGAAGCTTTCTTT.

To note about this clone: Its ends do not fully match the called genes, so a read error is possible. Here the CDR3 DNA reads TGTGCCAGCAGCGACAGGGGCATACTACACTTC. Its protein is CASSDRGILHF. J is TRBJ2-5 and V is TRBV12-3 or TRBV12-4, with TRBD1 matching 8 bases. The CDR3 length is 11 residues.

This rearrangement joins TRBV6-5 to TRBJ1-2, with D perhaps TRBD1 (6 bases). Germline loops: CDR1 MNHEY, CDR2 SVGAGI. V was cut by 10 bases and J by 0 bases, with 9 bases left in between. CDR3 length equals 12 residues. The CDR3 region has the DNA TGTGCCACCCGGACAGCTAACTATGGCTACACCTTC. It yields the protein CATRTANYGYTF.

The chain is built from TRBV5-4 and TRBJ1-2; 7 positions match TRBD1. Germline CDR1 reads SGHNT; CDR2 reads YYREEE (reference sequence). V lost 2 bases, J lost 6 bases, and 10 bases stayed unmatched. The CDR3 has 15 residues. As DNA, the CDR3 is TGTGCCAGCAGCTTTGGTGGACAGGTGGTTAATGGCTACACCTTC. Protein sequence: CASSFGGQVVNGYTF.

The J gene is TRBJ2-1, the V gene TRBV7-3, with a weak D call TRBD1 (6 bases). This CDR3 has 15 amino acids. Per the germline V gene, CDR1 is SGHTA and CDR2 is FQGTGA. Trimming took 2 bases from V and 8 from J, leaving 16 bases between them. The CDR3 spells CASSLSLQQGDEQFF. CDR3 nucleotide sequence: TGTGCCAGCAGCTTATCGCTCCAACAGGGCGATGAGCAGTTCTTC.

V usage is TRBV28 and J usage is TRBJ1-1; D uncertain. V lost 9 bases and J 5 bases, leaving 13 bases between the germline ends. Per germline, CDR1 MDHEN and CDR2 SYDVKM. The CDR3 has 12 residues. The CDR3 protein is CASNSLETEAFF. For the CDR3, the DNA is TGTGCCAGTAACAGTCTCGAAACTGAAGCTTTCTTT.

The rearrangement links TRBV11-2 to TRBJ1-4; the D is unclear. In germline, CDR1 is SGHAT, CDR2 FQNNGV. V dropped 1 base and J dropped 8 bases, with 8 bases sitting between them. CDR3 length: 13 amino acids. For the CDR3, the DNA is TGTGCCAGCAGCTTAGGCAGAGGGGAAAAACTGTTTTTT. This codes for CASSLGRGEKLFF.

The chain has TRBV6-1 and TRBJ2-7; 8 nucleotides agree with TRBD1. The length of the CDR3 is 15 residues. The germline gives CDR1 MNHNS, CDR2 SASEGT. Trimming cost V 1 base and J 3 bases; bases outside gene matches: 5. The CDR3 here is CASSEGTGFSYEQYF. The CDR3 region has the DNA TGTGCCAGCAGTGAAGGGACAGGGTTTAGCTACGAGCAGTACTTC.

The V and J genes are TRBV5-6 and TRBJ2-1; D is perhaps TRBD2 (6 bases). With 7 bases removed from V and 2 bases from J, the gap between germline ends came to 19 bases. This CDR3 has 16 residues. The germline V gene has CDR1 SGHDT and CDR2 YYEEEE. CDR3 amino acids: CASDWEDGQPYNEQFF. The DNA for the CDR3 is TGTGCCAGCGACTGGGAGGACGGACAACCCTACAATGAGCAGTTCTTC.

The chain recombines TRBV19 with TRBJ2-5, with D unclear. This CDR3 has 13 residues. CDR1 and CDR2 from the germline V gene are LNHDA and SQIVND (reference sequence). The V end lost 6 bases, the J end lost 1 base, and 9 bases lay between the germline ends. The CDR3 bases are TGTGCCAGTAGCCTTAATTTCCAAGAGACCCAGTACTTC. Amino acid sequence: CASSLNFQETQYF.

V is TRBV18 and J is TRBJ1-1; D is possibly TRBD1 (6 bases). Germline V gene sequence: CDR1 KGHSH, CDR2 LQKENI. V shed 3 bases and J shed 4 bases, with 12 bases lying between them. This CDR3 spans 14 amino acids. CDR3 protein: CASSPYREGTEAFF. In DNA, the CDR3 is TGTGCCAGCTCACCTTACAGGGAGGGCACTGAAGCTTTCTTT.

This rearrangement joins TRBV2 to TRBJ1-6; D is possibly TRBD1 (6 bases). Germline CDR1 is SNHLY and CDR2 is FYNNEI. V lost 6 bases, J lost 8 bases, and 11 bases lay in between. The CDR3 totals 13 residues. CDR3 protein: CASRFAGDSPLHF. The CDR3 nucleotides read TGTGCCAGCAGGTTCGCAGGGGATTCACCCCTCCACTTT.

The J gene is TRBJ1-4, the V gene TRBV6-5; D uncertain. CDR3 length: 15 residues. Germline CDR1 reads MNHEY; CDR2 reads SVGAGI. V was pared by 5 bases and J by 4 bases, with 14 bases between. This CDR3 is CASSPPSGLNEKLFF. CDR3 nucleotide sequence: TGTGCCAGCAGTCCCCCGTCAGGACTTAATGAAAAACTGTTTTTT.

The CDR3 DNA follows: TGTGCCAGCAGCCCCTCCCTGAGGAACACTGAAGCTTTCTTT. Translating gives CASSPSLRNTEAFF. The chain employs TRBV7-9 and TRBJ1-1, with D hard to call. The CDR3 runs to 14 residues. V dropped 5 bases and J dropped 1 base, with 11 bases sitting between them. Per the germline V gene, CDR1 is SEHNR and CDR2 is FQNEAQ (reference sequence).

The chain links TRBV6-5 to TRBJ1-5; 10 nucleotides line up with TRBD1. Germline CDR1 reads MNHEY; CDR2 reads SVGAGI. V shed 6 bases and J 2 bases; nucleotides not matched to a gene: 4. The length of the CDR3 is 15 residues. The CDR3 DNA sequence: TGTGCCAGCAGCACGACAGGGGGCCGCAATCAGCCCCAGCATTTT. Residues: CASSTTGGRNQPQHF.

The genes are TRBV18 and TRBJ1-1, with 7 bases matching TRBD1. Germline loops: CDR1 KGHSH, CDR2 LQKENI. CDR3 length: 14 amino acids. After removal of 5 bases from V and 5 bases from J, the junction contained 8 bases not matched to a gene. CDR3 sequence reads: CASSDIQGDTEAFF. In DNA, the CDR3 is TGTGCCAGCTCAGATATCCAGGGGGATACTGAAGCTTTCTTT.

The V gene is TRBV7-3, the J gene TRBJ2-6; no clear D. Germline loops: CDR1 SGHTA, CDR2 FQGTGA. The CDR3 runs 18 residues. V was trimmed by 1 base and J by 0 bases, leaving 13 bases between them. DNA for the CDR3: TGTGCCAGCAGCTTAATAGGCAAGCGCTCCTCTGGGGCCAACGTCCTGACTTTC. Translating it yields CASSLIGKRSSGANVLTF.

The CDR3 protein is CASSLLVGGPYNEQFF. For the CDR3, the DNA is TGTGCCAGCAGCCTTTTAGTCGGGGGTCCTTACAATGAGCAGTTCTTC. This sequence joins TRBV5-8 and TRBJ2-1; tentatively, D is TRBD2 (6 bases). The CDR3 length is 16 residues. Germline V gene lookup returns CDR1 SGHTS and CDR2 YDEGEE. Trimming pared 4 bases from V and 4 bases from J, leaving 18 bases between.

This sequence joins TRBV5-8 and TRBJ2-3; 9 bases fit TRBD2. Germline trimming cut 0 bases from V and 6 bases from J; bases unmatched to any gene: 5. The germline V gene has CDR1 SGHTS and CDR2 YDEGEE. CDR3 length: 15 amino acids. For the CDR3, the DNA is TGTGCCAGCAGCTTGGCCTTCACTAGCGGGGATACGCAGTATTTT. It is translated as CASSLAFTSGDTQYF.

The V and J genes are TRBV5-6 and TRBJ1-1; 8 positions match TRBD1. This CDR3 region has 15 residues. Germline CDR1 and CDR2: SGHDT and YYEEEE. V trimming: 3 bases; J trimming: 6 bases; junction bases outside the gene matches: 10. This CDR3 reads CASSYRQGRGAEAFF. As DNA, the CDR3 is TGTGCCAGCAGCTACCGACAGGGGAGAGGCGCTGAAGCTTTCTTT.

J is TRBJ2-1 and V is TRBV27; 14 nucleotides line up with TRBD2. Germline lookup yields CDR1 MNHEY and CDR2 SMNVEV (reference sequence). CDR3 length equals 16 residues. V was pared by 2 bases and J by 7 bases, with 4 bases of the junction left unmatched. CDR3: CASSLKTSGGANEQFF. The CDR3 nucleotides are TGTGCCAGCAGTTTAAAGACTAGCGGGGGGGCTAATGAGCAGTTCTTC.

J is TRBJ2-2 and V is TRBV7-8, with 9 bases identical to TRBD1. V lost 5 bases to trimming and J lost 6 bases; unmatched junction nucleotides: 1. CDR3 size: 13 residues. From germline, CDR1 is SGHVS and CDR2 FQNEAQ. The CDR3 spells CASSRDRAGELFF. CDR3 DNA sequence: TGTGCCAGCAGCCGGGACAGGGCCGGGGAGCTGTTTTTT.